This T cell receptor beta chain appears in the sequencing data of a study of long-term antiretroviral therapy in people with HIV (dated by TCRdb to 2022 to 2024). With respect to the entire study: The earliest samples were collected roughly a decade before the 2015 WHO recommendation for immediate ART, at a time when ART was usually postponed until CD4 counts fell. A retrospective serial study tested whether ART initiation and durable HIV suppression were associated with changes in peripheral blood TRB repertoire composition and diversity. A total of 192 cryopreserved PBMC samples were contributed to the cohort by 30 adults with confirmed HIV infection, with samples collected serially over a mean of approximately 6 years (range 1-12). About 35% of the 30 participants with HIV were female. No cross-contamination during QIAcube processing was shown when test extractions of a monoclonal T-cell line were performed alongside fewer than 35 polyclonal samples.

What the authors observed across the whole study: Because PBMC availability was limited, only the TCR beta chain was sequenced, with no alpha chain pairing. Samples dated from the mid-2000s to the late 2010s, and the ART regimens used may be less effective than current ones. Inferences about post-ART repertoire changes are limited because no data were available on ART adherence, viral resistance or therapy changes. The repertoire was dominated across all time points by expanded TRB clones identified before ART initiation, although this dominance was seen to fluctuate and to decrease in many PLHIV after ART. Unsorted PBMC were profiled instead of sorted CD4+ and CD8+ T cells because pre-ART samples had limited cell numbers. Starting ART was linked to a significant rise in TRB diversity, yet even after long-term ART the diversity remained significantly lower than in transplant donor controls. Narrower CDR3 length ranges were observed in HIV repertoires than in controls, and an antigen-experienced repertoire with only a slight naive shift after ART was suggested by the network structure.

The immunoSEQ hsTCRB v3.0 assay was used at survey level resolution to sequence the TRB variable region. A depth of about 40,000-50,000 T-cell genomes per sample was targeted for TRB sequencing. Pooled TRB libraries were sequenced on an Illumina MiSeq with a v3 150-cycle kit. The original pipeline was this. Analysis of repertoires was carried out in R inside a reproducible Nextflow workflow spanning QC, data transformation and analysis. LymphoSeq2, an R package for exploring AIRR-Seq data, was used to implement the custom analyses. After excluding a handful of samples that yielded fewer than 5000 total TRB sequences, approximately 180 HIV repertoires remained for analysis. Among the 170 to 200 retained HIV repertoires, some 60 were collected before ART initiation and 129 after ART initiation. Repertoires were downsampled to 5000 TRB nucleotide sequences, and summary statistics were averaged over 100 downsampling iterations. The analysis kept only TRB sequences whose CDR3 regions were at least seven amino acids long. A Shannon entropy-derived clonality score and the Gini coefficient were used to measure diversity. In the repertoire networks, any two of the top 5000 CDR3 amino acid sequences were linked whenever the two sequences differed by an edit distance of one. For TRB CDR3 amino acid sequences, GLIPH2 was used to predict antigen specificity groups and MHC restriction. CDR3 amino acid sequences were matched against VDJdb and McPAS-TCR to flag known CMV, EBV, HIV or tissue antigen associations. Pre-ART, post-ART and control groups were compared with Wilcoxon signed-rank tests and Holm-Bonferroni correction. TCRdb's version of the immuneACCESS table is confined to in-frame rearrangements and falls short of the full clone set. An unresolved V gene accounts for under half of the shortfall where checked; the remainder is of unknown origin. The D gene and trimming were derived from the DNA, and the V and J assignments and clone size from that table. The sample yields some 28,000 clones; 80% were counted once. 5.5% to 8% of the sample belongs to the ten largest clones.

To be included, a participant needed at least one PBMC sample from before ART initiation plus at least two post-ART samples. Treatment was received in the United States of America by all participants with HIV. Before DNA extraction, cryopreserved samples of roughly 0.9-11 million PBMC were thawed and washed. At the time of the earliest PBMC sample, participants with HIV were aged between roughly 20 and 55 years. PBMC samples were contributed by each participant from 1-4 timepoints before ART initiation and 2-8 timepoints after ART initiation, with a median of 7 samples. For every participant, serial HIV viral load, CD4+ T-cell count, ART history and demographic data were obtained. Using a Qiagen kit on a QIAcube, genomic DNA was extracted from unsorted PBMC, with samples processed in batches of 12. The CDR3 runs 15 amino acids, cysteine and phenylalanine included. Just the 45-base CDR3 DNA is kept, in frame starting at base 1. Trimmed from V: 4 bases; trimmed from J: 0 bases; junction bases lacking a gene match: 3. CDR1 is given as SQVTM and CDR2 as ANQGSEA, both from the germline V gene.

As for this clone: Its antigen is not yet known. No much larger clone is present one base from it, and per-base qualities are unavailable.

Recombination joined TRBV29-1 with TRBJ2-6; the junction holds 7 bases that match TRBD1. Source: unsorted PBMCs, taken 0.3 years after starting antiretroviral therapy. The sequence derives from a man in his forties or fifties with HIV. In nucleotide form, the sequence is TGCAGCGTTGGACAGGGCAGCTCTGGGGCCAACGTCCTGACTTTC. Its coded protein is CSVGQGSSGANVLTF.